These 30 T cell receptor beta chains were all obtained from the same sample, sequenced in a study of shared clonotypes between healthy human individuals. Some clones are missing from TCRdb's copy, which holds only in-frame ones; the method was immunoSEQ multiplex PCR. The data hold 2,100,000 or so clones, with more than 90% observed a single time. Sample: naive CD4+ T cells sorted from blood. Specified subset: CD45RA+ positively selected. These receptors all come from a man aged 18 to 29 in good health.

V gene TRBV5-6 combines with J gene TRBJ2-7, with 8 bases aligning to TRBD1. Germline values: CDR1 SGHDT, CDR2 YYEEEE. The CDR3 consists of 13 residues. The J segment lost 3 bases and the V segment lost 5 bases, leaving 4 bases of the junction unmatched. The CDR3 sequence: CASSGTGIYEQYF. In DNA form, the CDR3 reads TGTGCCAGCAGTGGGACAGGAATCTACGAGCAGTACTTC.

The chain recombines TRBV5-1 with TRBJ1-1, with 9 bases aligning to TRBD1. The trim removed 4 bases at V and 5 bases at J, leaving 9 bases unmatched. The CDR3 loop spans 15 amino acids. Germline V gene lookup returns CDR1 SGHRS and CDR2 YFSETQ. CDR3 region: CASSGATGGWTEAFF. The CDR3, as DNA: TGCGCCAGCAGCGGGGCTACAGGGGGCTGGACTGAAGCTTTCTTT. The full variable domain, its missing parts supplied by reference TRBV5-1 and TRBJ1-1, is KAGVTQTPRYLIKTRGQQVTLSCSPISGHRSVSWYQQTPGQGLQFLFEYFSETQRNKGNFPGRFSGRQFSNSRSEMNVSTLELGDSALYLCASSGATGGWTEAFFGQGTRLTVV.

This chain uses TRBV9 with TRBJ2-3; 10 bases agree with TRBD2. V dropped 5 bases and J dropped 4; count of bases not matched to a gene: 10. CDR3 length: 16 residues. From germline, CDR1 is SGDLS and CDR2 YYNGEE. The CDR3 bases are TGTGCCAGCAGGGCTAGCGGGGGCCCGCTTCCAGATACGCAGTATTTT. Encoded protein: CASRASGGPLPDTQYF.

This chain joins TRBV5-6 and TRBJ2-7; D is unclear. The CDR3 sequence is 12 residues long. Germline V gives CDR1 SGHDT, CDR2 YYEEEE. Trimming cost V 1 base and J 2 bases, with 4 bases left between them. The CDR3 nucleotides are TGTGCCAGCAGCTTGTCTCCCTACGAGCAGTACTTC. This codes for CASSLSPYEQYF.

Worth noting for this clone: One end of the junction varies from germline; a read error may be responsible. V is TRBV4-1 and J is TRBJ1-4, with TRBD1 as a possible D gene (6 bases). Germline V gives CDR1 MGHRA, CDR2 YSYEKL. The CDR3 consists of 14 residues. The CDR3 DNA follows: TGCGCCAACAGCCAAGGGGGGTACAATGAAAAACTGTTTTTT. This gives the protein CANSQGGYNEKLFF.

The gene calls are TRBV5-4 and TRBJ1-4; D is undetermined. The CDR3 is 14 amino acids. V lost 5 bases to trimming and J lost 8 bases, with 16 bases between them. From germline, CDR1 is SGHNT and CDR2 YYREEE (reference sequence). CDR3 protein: CASRQSVSEEKLFF. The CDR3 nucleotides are TGTGCCAGCAGACAGTCGGTATCGGAGGAAAAACTGTTTTTT.

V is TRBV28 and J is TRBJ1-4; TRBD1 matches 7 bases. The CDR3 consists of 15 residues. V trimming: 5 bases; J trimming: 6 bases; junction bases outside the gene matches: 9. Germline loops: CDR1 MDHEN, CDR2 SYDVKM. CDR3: CASSTRQGVYEKLFF. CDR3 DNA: TGTGCCAGCAGTACTCGACAGGGCGTTTATGAAAAACTGTTTTTT.

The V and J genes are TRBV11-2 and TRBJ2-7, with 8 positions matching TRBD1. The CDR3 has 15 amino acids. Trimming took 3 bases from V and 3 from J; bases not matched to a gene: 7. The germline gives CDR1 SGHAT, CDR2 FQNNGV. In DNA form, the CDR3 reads TGTGCCAGCAGCTTGGACAGGGTGTTACTCTACGAGCAGTACTTC. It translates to CASSLDRVLLYEQYF.

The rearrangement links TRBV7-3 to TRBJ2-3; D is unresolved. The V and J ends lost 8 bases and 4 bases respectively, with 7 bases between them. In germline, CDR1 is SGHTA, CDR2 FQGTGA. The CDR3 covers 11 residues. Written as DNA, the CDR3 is TGTGCCAGCTCGGCTTCAGATACGCAGTATTTT. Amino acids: CASSASDTQYF.

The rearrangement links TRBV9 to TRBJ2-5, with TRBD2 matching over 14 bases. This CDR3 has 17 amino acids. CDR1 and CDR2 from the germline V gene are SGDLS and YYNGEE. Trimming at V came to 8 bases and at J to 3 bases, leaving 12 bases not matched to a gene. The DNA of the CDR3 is TGTGCCAGGCAGGTGACTAGCGGGAGGGCGGAAAAAGAGACCCAGTACTTC. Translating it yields CARQVTSGRAEKETQYF.

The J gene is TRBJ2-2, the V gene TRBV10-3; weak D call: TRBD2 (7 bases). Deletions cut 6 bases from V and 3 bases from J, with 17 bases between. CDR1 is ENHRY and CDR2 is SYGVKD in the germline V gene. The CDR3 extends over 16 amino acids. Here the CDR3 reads CAISEGGLSYTGELFF. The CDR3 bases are TGTGCCATCAGCGAGGGGGGACTATCCTACACCGGGGAGCTGTTTTTT.

The CDR3 region has the DNA TGTGCCAGCTCACCCATATCAGGGGATAATCAGCCCCAGCATTTT. This sequence encodes CASSPISGDNQPQHF. The rearrangement links TRBV18 to TRBJ1-5; TRBD1 might be the D (6 bases). Deletions cut 3 bases from V and 4 bases from J, with 13 bases between. This CDR3 is built from 15 residues. Germline-derived CDR1 and CDR2 are KGHSH and LQKENI.

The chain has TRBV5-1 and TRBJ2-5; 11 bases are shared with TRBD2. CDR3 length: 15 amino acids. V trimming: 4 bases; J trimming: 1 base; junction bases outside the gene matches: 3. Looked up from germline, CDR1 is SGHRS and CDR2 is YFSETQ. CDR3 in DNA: TGCGCCAGCAGCCAACTAGCGGGGGTCCAAGAGACCCAGTACTTC. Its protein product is CASSQLAGVQETQYF.

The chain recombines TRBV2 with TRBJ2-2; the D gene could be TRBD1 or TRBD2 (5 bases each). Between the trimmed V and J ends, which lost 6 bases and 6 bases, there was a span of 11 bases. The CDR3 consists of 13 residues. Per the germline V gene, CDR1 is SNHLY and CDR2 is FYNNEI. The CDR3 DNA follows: TGTGCCAGCAGAGGGGAGTTCGCCGGGGAGCTGTTTTTT. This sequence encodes CASRGEFAGELFF.

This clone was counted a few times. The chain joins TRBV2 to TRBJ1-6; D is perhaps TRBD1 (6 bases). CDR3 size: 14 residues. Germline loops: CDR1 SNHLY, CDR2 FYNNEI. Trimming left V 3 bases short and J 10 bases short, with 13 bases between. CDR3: CASSDDRPASPLHF. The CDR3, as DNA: TGTGCCAGCAGTGATGACAGGCCTGCGTCACCCCTCCACTTT.

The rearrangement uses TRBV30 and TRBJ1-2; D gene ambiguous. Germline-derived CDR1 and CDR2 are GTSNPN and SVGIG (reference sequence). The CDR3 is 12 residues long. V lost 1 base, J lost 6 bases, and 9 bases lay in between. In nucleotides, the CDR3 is TGTGCCTGGAGTGAAAAGGGTAATGGCTACACCTTC. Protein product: CAWSEKGNGYTF.

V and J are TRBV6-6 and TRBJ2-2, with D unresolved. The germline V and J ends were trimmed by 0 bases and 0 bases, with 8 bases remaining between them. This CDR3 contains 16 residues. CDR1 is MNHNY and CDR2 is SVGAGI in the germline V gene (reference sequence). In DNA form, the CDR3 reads TGTGCCAGCAGTTACTCGCTAGGTTCGAACACCGGGGAGCTGTTTTTT. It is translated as CASSYSLGSNTGELFF.

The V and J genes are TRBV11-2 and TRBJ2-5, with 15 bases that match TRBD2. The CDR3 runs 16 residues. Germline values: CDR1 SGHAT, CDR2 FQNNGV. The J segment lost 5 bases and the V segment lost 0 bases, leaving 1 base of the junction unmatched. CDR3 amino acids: CASSLDGTSGRETQYF. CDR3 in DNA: TGTGCCAGCAGCTTAGATGGGACTAGCGGGAGGGAGACCCAGTACTTC.

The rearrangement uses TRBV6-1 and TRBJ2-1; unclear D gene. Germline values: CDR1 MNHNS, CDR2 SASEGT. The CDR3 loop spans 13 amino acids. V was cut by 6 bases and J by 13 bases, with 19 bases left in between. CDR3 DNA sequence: TGTGCCAGCAGAAGCCCCGGAGTCGTAGCTCAGTTCTTC. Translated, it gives CASRSPGVVAQFF.

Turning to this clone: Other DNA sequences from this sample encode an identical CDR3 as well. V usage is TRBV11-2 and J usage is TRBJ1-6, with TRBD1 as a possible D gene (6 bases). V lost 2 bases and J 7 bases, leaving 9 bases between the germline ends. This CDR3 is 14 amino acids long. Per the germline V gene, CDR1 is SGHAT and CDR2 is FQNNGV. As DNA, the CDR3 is TGTGCCAGCAGCTTATCCCAGGGGAATTCACCCCTCCACTTT. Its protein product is CASSLSQGNSPLHF.

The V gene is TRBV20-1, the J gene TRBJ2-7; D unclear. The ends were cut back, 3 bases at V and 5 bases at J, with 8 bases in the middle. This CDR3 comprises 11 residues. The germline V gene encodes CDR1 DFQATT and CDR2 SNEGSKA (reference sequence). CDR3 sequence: CSARVAHEQYF. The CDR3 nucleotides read TGCAGTGCTAGGGTCGCTCACGAGCAGTACTTC.

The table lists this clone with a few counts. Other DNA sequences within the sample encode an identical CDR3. CDR3 DNA: TGTGCCAGCAGCGTAGGACAGGGGAACTATGGCTACACCTTC. It codes for CASSVGQGNYGYTF. This chain connects TRBV9 to TRBJ1-2; TRBD1 matches 8 bases. This CDR3 contains 14 residues. V was clipped by 0 bases and J by 2 bases; unmatched bases: 0. Germline V gives CDR1 SGDLS, CDR2 YYNGEE. Filled out from reference TRBV9 and TRBJ1-2, the complete variable domain reads DSGVTQTPKHLITATGQRVTLRCSPRSGDLSVYWYQQSLDQGLQFLIQYYNGEERAKGNILERFSAQQFPDLHSELNLSSLELGDSALYFCASSVGQGNYGYTFGSGTRLTVV.

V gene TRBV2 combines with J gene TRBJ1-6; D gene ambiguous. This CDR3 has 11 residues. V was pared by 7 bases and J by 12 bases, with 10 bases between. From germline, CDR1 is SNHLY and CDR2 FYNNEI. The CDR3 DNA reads TGTGCCAGCAACGGACCTGGACCCCTCCACTTT. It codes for CASNGPGPLHF. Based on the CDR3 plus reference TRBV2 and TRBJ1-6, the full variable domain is EPEVTQTPSHQVTQMGQEVILRCVPISNHLYFYWYRQILGQKVEFLVSFYNNEISEKSEIFDDQFSVERPDGSNFTLKIRSTKLEDSAMYFCASNGPGPLHFGNGTRLTVT.

The CDR3, as DNA: TGTGCCAGCAGCCCTCCTCCTTACCGACAGGTCAACCTAAACACCATATATTTT. It is translated as CASSPPPYRQVNLNTIYF. The chain couples TRBV28 to TRBJ1-3, with D possibly TRBD1 on 6 matching bases. The CDR3 consists of 18 residues. V shed 6 bases and J shed 6 bases, with 27 bases lying between them. Per germline, CDR1 MDHEN and CDR2 SYDVKM.

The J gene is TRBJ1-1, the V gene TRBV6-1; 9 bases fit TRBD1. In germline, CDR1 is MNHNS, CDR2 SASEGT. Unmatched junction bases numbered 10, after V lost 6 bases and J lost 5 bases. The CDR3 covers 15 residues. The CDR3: CASRTTGGGGTEAFF. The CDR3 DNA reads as TGTGCCAGCAGAACGACAGGGGGAGGGGGTACTGAAGCTTTCTTT.

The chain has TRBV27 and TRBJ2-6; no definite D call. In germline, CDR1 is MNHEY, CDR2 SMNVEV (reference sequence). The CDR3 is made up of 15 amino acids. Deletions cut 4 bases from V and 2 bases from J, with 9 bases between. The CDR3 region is CASSSFTAGANVLTF. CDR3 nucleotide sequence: TGTGCCAGCAGTTCATTCACCGCTGGGGCCAACGTCCTGACTTTC. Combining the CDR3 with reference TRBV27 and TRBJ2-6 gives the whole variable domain EAQVTQNPRYLITVTGKKLTVTCSQNMNHEYMSWYRQDPGLGLRQIYYSMNVEVTDKGDVPEGYKVSRKEKRNFPLILESPSPNQTSLYFCASSSFTAGANVLTFGAGSRLTVL.

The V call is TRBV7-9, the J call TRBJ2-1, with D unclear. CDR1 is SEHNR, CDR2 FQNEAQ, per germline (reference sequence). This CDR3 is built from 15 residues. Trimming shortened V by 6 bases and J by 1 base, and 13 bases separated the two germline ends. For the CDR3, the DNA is TGTGCCAGCAGTCGGCGAGTAGGGTCCTACAATGAGCAGTTCTTC. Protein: CASSRRVGSYNEQFF.

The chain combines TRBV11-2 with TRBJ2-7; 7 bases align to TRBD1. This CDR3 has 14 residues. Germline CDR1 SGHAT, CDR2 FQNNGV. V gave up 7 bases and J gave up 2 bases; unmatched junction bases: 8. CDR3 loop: CASNLQGPAYEQYF. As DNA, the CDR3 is TGTGCCAGCAACCTACAGGGGCCGGCCTACGAGCAGTACTTC.

The CDR3, as DNA: TGTGCCTGGAGTAGCGACGGGAATAATTCACCCCTCCACTTT. Translating gives CAWSSDGNNSPLHF. The V gene is TRBV30, the J gene TRBJ1-6; no clear D gene. This CDR3 has 14 amino acids. Trimming removed 2 bases from V and 5 bases from J, with 10 bases in between. CDR1 is GTSNPN, CDR2 SVGIG, per germline (reference sequence).

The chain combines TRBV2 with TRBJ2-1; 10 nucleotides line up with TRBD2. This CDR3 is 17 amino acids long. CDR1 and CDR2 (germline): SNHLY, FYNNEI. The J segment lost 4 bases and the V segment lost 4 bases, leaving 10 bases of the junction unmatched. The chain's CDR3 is CASSALVTSGFYNEQFF. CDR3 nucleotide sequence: TGTGCCAGCAGTGCTTTAGTGACTAGCGGGTTTTACAATGAGCAGTTCTTC.